This TCR beta chain came from a study of T cells in Graves' hyperthyroidism and ophthalmopathy. TCR beta CDR3 regions were amplified from RNA. A first-round RT-PCR of the TCR CDR3 used the HTBI primer set. In TCRdb, the multiplex PCR reads were re-called with MiXCR into one record per CDR3 protein. The sample includes fewer than 350,000 distinct CDR3 sequences, about 18% of them seen just once. The CDR3 is 12 residues long. V was clipped by 7 bases and J by 3 bases, with 7 bases between them. Germline V gene lookup returns CDR1 LNHDA and CDR2 SQIVND (reference sequence). This clonotype was detected only a few times.

Material for sequencing was blood. The chain uses TRBV19 and TRBJ1-5; D ambiguous. The receptor was isolated from a woman aged 45-60 years with Graves' hyperthyroidism. CDR3 in DNA: TGTGCCAGTAACCTTTTCAATCAGCCCCAGCATTTT. Its translation: CASNLFNQPQHF. Together with reference TRBV19 and TRBJ1-5, the CDR3 gives the full variable domain: DGGITQSPKYLFRKEGQNVTLSCEQNLNHDAMYWYRQDPGQGLRLIYYSQIVNDFQKGDIAEGYSVSREKKESFPLTVTSAQKNPTAFYLCASNLFNQPQHFGDGTRLSIL.